Shown below are 2 T cell receptor beta chains from a single sample sequenced in a study. Each CDR3 protein gets one entry after TCRdb re-called the 5' RACE reads with MiXCR. In the table there are under 7,000 distinct CDR3 sequences, approximately 30% of which are singletons. Source material: memory CD4+ T cells sorted from a lymph node. The subset was: memory CD4+ T cells, CD4+CD45RO+CD25-. These receptors all come from a female donor with breast cancer.

The table lists this clonotype with a few counts. This may arise from a read error, as a much more abundant clone is one base away. The rearrangement uses TRBV20-1 and TRBJ1-4; D is ambiguous. Germline V lookup: CDR1 DFQATT, CDR2 SNEGSKA (reference sequence). The CDR3 loop spans 12 amino acids. The CDR3 protein is CCARKNNEKLFF. The CDR3 DNA reads TGCTGTGCTAGAAAGAATAATGAAAAACTGTTTTTT.

This clonotype has only a few counts. The chain joins TRBV5-6 to TRBJ2-7; the D call may be TRBD1 or TRBD2 (5 bases each). V lost 8 bases, J lost 5 bases, and 17 bases lay in between. This CDR3 contains 13 residues. Germline V lookup: CDR1 SGHDT, CDR2 YYEEEE. The CDR3 bases are TGTGCCAGTAGCGTGGGGCCGACGAACGAGCAGTACTTC. Protein sequence: CASSVGPTNEQYF.